A single sample is the source of the 31 T cell receptor beta chains below, sequenced in a study of blood T cell repertoires in COVID-19. Libraries were prepared by immunoSEQ multiplex PCR; TCRdb keeps only in-frame clonotypes and omits some of them. The table has some 150,000 clones, roughly 87% seen once. Sample: peripheral blood. These receptors were obtained from a woman aged 50 to 60 with acute or convalescent COVID-19.

In its sample, this clone was seen once. The chain has TRBV18 and TRBJ2-5; 8 bases fit TRBD2. Germline lookup yields CDR1 KGHSH and CDR2 LQKENI. Unmatched junction bases numbered 3, after V lost 1 base and J lost 2 bases. The CDR3 contains 15 residues. CDR3 loop: CASSPLGGRQETQYF. In DNA form, the CDR3 reads TGTGCCAGCTCACCACTGGGCGGGAGGCAAGAGACCCAGTACTTC.

This clone appeared a few times. The V and J genes are TRBV5-4 and TRBJ2-1; D gene ambiguous. The germline gives CDR1 SGHNT, CDR2 YYREEE (reference sequence). This CDR3 region has 13 residues. Between the trimmed V and J ends, which lost 2 bases and 9 bases, there was a span of 12 bases. CDR3 loop: CASSFASIGEQFF. The CDR3 DNA sequence: TGTGCCAGCAGCTTTGCTAGTATTGGTGAGCAGTTCTTC.

The chain employs TRBV4-3 and TRBJ1-2, with D uncertain. This CDR3 comprises 11 residues. V shed 3 bases and J shed 8 bases, with 7 bases lying between them. Germline lookup yields CDR1 LGHNA and CDR2 YSLEER. In nucleotides, the CDR3 is TGCGCCAGCAGCCAGGGAGGGGGCTACACCTTC. It encodes CASSQGGGYTF.

This rearrangement joins TRBV5-4 to TRBJ2-1; D perhaps matches TRBD1 (6 bases). From germline, CDR1 is SGHNT and CDR2 YYREEE (reference sequence). The V end was cut by 0 bases, the J end by 7 bases, with 11 bases between. The CDR3 extends over 14 amino acids. CDR3: CASSLEFRGNEQFF. The CDR3 DNA reads TGTGCCAGCAGCTTGGAATTTAGGGGGAATGAGCAGTTCTTC.

The chain recombines TRBV24-1 with TRBJ2-2, with TRBD1 as a possible D gene (5 bases). From germline, CDR1 is KGHDR and CDR2 SFDVKD. This CDR3 has 16 amino acids. Trimming shortened V by 0 bases and J by 3 bases, and 10 bases separated the two germline ends. CDR3 amino acids: CATSDLGQGYTGELFF. In DNA, the CDR3 is TGTGCCACCAGTGATTTGGGGCAGGGCTACACCGGGGAGCTGTTTTTT.

This chain joins TRBV14 and TRBJ1-1, with D possibly being TRBD1 (5 bases). CDR3 length: 15 residues. CDR1 and CDR2 (germline): SGHDN, FVKESK. Trimming took 1 base from V and 3 from J, leaving 12 bases between them. The CDR3 DNA sequence: TGTGCCAGCAGCCAAGTGGGGGGATCGGACACTGAAGCTTTCTTT. Its translation is CASSQVGGSDTEAFF.

The V gene is TRBV7-9, the J gene TRBJ2-7; D is uncertain. V was shortened by 5 bases and J by 1 base, with 6 bases between the two germline ends. Germline CDR1 reads SEHNR; CDR2 reads FQNEAQ (reference sequence). The CDR3 runs to 12 residues. In nucleotides, the CDR3 is TGTGCCAGCAGCCAGAGGTCCTACGAGCAGTACTTC. Translating gives CASSQRSYEQYF.

V is TRBV7-2 and J is TRBJ1-2, with D possibly being TRBD1 (5 bases). V lost 1 base to trimming and J lost 7 bases, with 13 bases between them. Germline V gene data show CDR1 as SGHTA and CDR2 as FQGNSA. The CDR3 has 14 residues. This CDR3 reads CASSLGQGGRGYTF. The CDR3 DNA sequence: TGTGCCAGCAGCTTAGGGCAGGGTGGACGTGGCTACACCTTC.

The genes are TRBV3-1 (or the pseudogene TRBV3-2) and TRBJ1-1, with a tentative D call TRBD1 (5 bases). Germline V lookup: CDR1 LGHDT, CDR2 YNNKEL (reference sequence). V lost 0 bases and J lost 11, with 22 bases in between. This CDR3 contains 16 residues. The CDR3 reads CASSQDPTEEGRSAFF. The CDR3 DNA follows: TGTGCCAGCAGCCAAGACCCAACCGAGGAGGGGAGGAGTGCTTTCTTT.

The chain couples TRBV7-6 to TRBJ1-1; 8 bases line up with TRBD1. This CDR3 region has 16 residues. Germline V lookup: CDR1 SGHVS, CDR2 FNYEAQ. V lost 3 bases and J lost 0; bases outside the gene matches: 6. CDR3 DNA: TGTGCCAGCAGCTTTGGGCCAGGGGGCTTGAACACTGAAGCTTTCTTT. It specifies CASSFGPGGLNTEAFF. Complete variable domain (other parts from reference TRBV7-6 and TRBJ1-1): GAGVSQSPRYKVTKRGQDVALRCDPISGHVSLYWYRQALGQGPEFLTYFNYEAQQDKSGLPNDRFSAERPEGSISTLTIQRTEQRDSAMYRCASSFGPGGLNTEAFFGQGTRLTVV.

V gene TRBV25-1 combines with J gene TRBJ2-5, with a possible D match to TRBD1 (5 bases). The germline V gene has CDR1 MGHDK and CDR2 SYGVNS. V lost 3 bases and J lost 4, with 15 bases in between. The CDR3 is made up of 15 amino acids. CDR3 loop: CASSDFTDTGETQYF. CDR3 bases: TGTGCCAGCAGTGATTTTACGGACACGGGAGAGACCCAGTACTTC.

V is TRBV12-5 and J is TRBJ1-1; D might be TRBD1 (5 bases). Looked up from germline, CDR1 is LGHNT and CDR2 is FRNRAP. With 1 base removed from V and 1 base from J, the gap between germline ends came to 7 bases. The CDR3 runs to 14 residues. The DNA for the CDR3 is TGTGCTAGTGGTTTGGGGGGCCCGAACACTGAAGCTTTCTTT. Translated, it gives CASGLGGPNTEAFF.

This chain connects TRBV7-9 to TRBJ1-4; D might be TRBD1 (5 bases). This CDR3 contains 16 residues. Germline V CDR1 and CDR2: SEHNR, FQNEAQ (reference sequence). Trimming left V 5 bases short and J 0 bases short, with 13 bases between. The CDR3 is CASSTQGYATNEKLFF. For the CDR3, the DNA is TGTGCCAGCAGCACCCAGGGTTATGCAACTAATGAAAAACTGTTTTTT.

CDR3 coding DNA: TGTGCCAGCAGCTTAGGTCAACAGGGTAGTAGGCTGTTTTTT. This translates into CASSLGQQGSRLFF. The V gene is TRBV13, the J gene TRBJ1-4; D is perhaps TRBD1 (6 bases). V lost 0 bases and J 14 bases, leaving 16 bases between the germline ends. The CDR3 is 14 residues long. From germline, CDR1 is PRHDT and CDR2 FYEKMQ (reference sequence).

This clone was picked up one time. The rearrangement joins TRBV25-1 to TRBJ1-2; D not resolved. V shed 6 bases and J shed 5 bases, with 16 bases lying between them. CDR3 length equals 14 residues. Germline CDR1 is MGHDK and CDR2 is SYGVNS. CDR3 nucleotide sequence: TGTGCCAGCAGACCCAACGGAGGAAATTATGGCTACACCTTC. The encoded protein is CASRPNGGNYGYTF.

This clone has only one observation. V is TRBV23-1 and J is TRBJ2-1, with 12 bases matching TRBD1. TRBV23-1 is an ORF; its function is uncertain. The length of the CDR3 is 20 residues. The junction had 23 bases not matched to a gene; V was cut back by 6 bases and J by 8 bases. For the CDR3, the DNA is TGCGCCAGCAGCCAACGCCTAATAACCTCCAGGGACAGGGGGCATTATGAGCAGTTCTTC. Protein sequence: CASSQRLITSRDRGHYEQFF.

V usage is TRBV30 and J usage is TRBJ2-7; D is ambiguous. The V end was cut by 1 base, the J end by 4 bases, with 5 bases between. The CDR3 runs to 11 residues. Germline V gene lookup returns CDR1 GTSNPN and CDR2 SVGIG (reference sequence). The CDR3 region has the DNA TGTGCCTGGAGTGCAGTTTACGAGCAGTACTTC. Its protein is CAWSAVYEQYF.

The rearrangement links TRBV5-6 to TRBJ2-4, with 10 bases lining up with TRBD2. Germline values: CDR1 SGHDT, CDR2 YYEEEE. V gave up 0 bases and J gave up 1 base; unmatched junction bases: 10. This CDR3 comprises 19 residues. The CDR3 DNA reads TGTGCCAGCAGCTTGGGGTCCCTAGCGGGGGTGAGGGCCAAAAACATTCAGTACTTC. This encodes CASSLGSLAGVRAKNIQYF.

The chain recombines TRBV14 with TRBJ2-2, with a weak D call TRBD1 (6 bases). The CDR3 is made up of 16 amino acids. Germline loops: CDR1 SGHDN, CDR2 FVKESK. V was pared by 0 bases and J by 0 bases, with 8 bases between. DNA of the CDR3: TGTGCCAGCAGCCAAGAGTGGGGGCCGAACACCGGGGAGCTGTTTTTT. Translated: CASSQEWGPNTGELFF.

In nucleotides, the CDR3 is TGTGCCACCAGCAGATCATACCAAGAGACCCAGTACTTC. Its protein product is CATSRSYQETQYF. The chain has TRBV15 and TRBJ2-5; no reliable D call. Germline V gives CDR1 LNHNV, CDR2 YYDKDF (reference sequence). Deletions cut 2 bases from V and 0 bases from J, with 4 bases between. This CDR3 has 13 amino acids.

This chain links TRBV7-2 with TRBJ2-2, with TRBD2 matching 7 bases. The CDR3 consists of 16 residues. V lost 7 bases, J lost 6 bases, and 14 bases stayed unmatched. Germline CDR1 reads SGHTA; CDR2 reads FQGNSA. As DNA, the CDR3 is TGTGCCAGCACCTTGGGAGGGACTTCGAGGGCCGGGGAGCTGTTTTTT. It codes for CASTLGGTSRAGELFF.

The rearrangement joins TRBV12-5 to TRBJ2-7; D is possibly TRBD1 (6 bases). Per the germline V gene, CDR1 is LGHNT and CDR2 is FRNRAP. V was shortened by 2 bases and J by 2 bases, with 10 bases between the two germline ends. The CDR3 extends over 14 amino acids. The CDR3 DNA sequence: TGTGCTAGTGGTTTGCAGGGGCGAACCTACGAGCAGTACTTC. Translated: CASGLQGRTYEQYF.

This sequence joins TRBV6-2 or TRBV6-3 and TRBJ2-5; D possibly corresponds to TRBD1 (5 bases). Germline V gene sequence: CDR1 MNHEY, CDR2 SVGEGT. This CDR3 has 15 amino acids. Between the trimmed V and J ends, which lost 5 bases and 5 bases, there was a span of 18 bases. The CDR3: CASSIRLRVGETQYF. CDR3 nucleotides: TGTGCCAGCAGTATCCGCCTCAGGGTGGGCGAGACCCAGTACTTC.

The V gene is TRBV19, the J gene TRBJ2-7, with D hard to call. V shed 5 bases and J shed 0 bases, with 5 bases lying between them. CDR1 is LNHDA, CDR2 SQIVND, per germline (reference sequence). The CDR3 extends over 12 amino acids. The CDR3: CASSGLSYEQYF. CDR3 coding DNA: TGTGCCAGTAGTGGGCTCTCCTACGAGCAGTACTTC.

The chain is built from TRBV6-1 and TRBJ1-2; 7 nucleotides line up with TRBD1. Losses at the gene ends were 3 bases for V and 1 base for J; bases not matched to a gene: 8. Germline CDR1 MNHNS, CDR2 SASEGT. The CDR3 spans 16 residues. CDR3 sequence: CASSDHPGQINYGYTF. In DNA form, the CDR3 reads TGTGCCAGCAGTGACCACCCGGGACAGATTAACTATGGCTACACCTTC.

The rearrangement uses TRBV5-1 and TRBJ1-1; 8 nucleotides line up with TRBD1. CDR3 length: 15 residues. The ends lost 4 bases at V and 6 bases at J; junction bases unmatched: 11. Germline assignment: CDR1 SGHRS and CDR2 YFSETQ. As DNA, the CDR3 is TGCGCCAGCAGCGGCGGACAGGGAAGTTGGGCTGAAGCTTTCTTT. Protein product: CASSGGQGSWAEAFF.

The rearrangement links TRBV5-5 to TRBJ2-7; the D gene is possibly TRBD2 (5 bases). V lost 0 bases and J 2 bases, leaving 9 bases between the germline ends. This CDR3 has 14 amino acids. The V gene's germline CDR1 is SGHKS and CDR2 YYEKEE (reference sequence). The CDR3 here is CASSLVGDAYEQYF. In DNA form, the CDR3 reads TGTGCCAGCAGCTTGGTCGGGGATGCCTACGAGCAGTACTTC.

V is TRBV7-2 and J is TRBJ2-5; 9 bases are shared with TRBD1. The germline gives CDR1 SGHTA, CDR2 FQGNSA. The length of the CDR3 is 14 residues. Unmatched junction bases numbered 3, after V lost 5 bases and J lost 2 bases. The DNA for the CDR3 is TGTGCCAGCAGCCCGGGGACAGGGCAAGAGACCCAGTACTTC. Encoded protein: CASSPGTGQETQYF.

This chain links TRBV6-5 with TRBJ1-1; D gene uncertain. CDR3 length: 13 amino acids. In germline, CDR1 is MNHEY, CDR2 SVGAGI. The V gene lost 7 bases and the J gene lost 5 bases, with 14 bases spanning the gap. As DNA, the CDR3 is TGTGCCAGCAATCGAGGGCCGTGGACTGAAGCTTTCTTT. Encoded protein: CASNRGPWTEAFF.

This clone was counted once. The CDR3 region is CASSEVPGNTGELFF. The CDR3 nucleotides are TGTGCCAGCAGTGAAGTCCCCGGGAACACCGGGGAGCTGTTTTTT. The chain uses TRBV2 and TRBJ2-2, with D hard to call. The CDR3 loop spans 15 amino acids. Trimming cost V 1 base and J 1 base, with 7 bases left between them. Per the germline V gene, CDR1 is SNHLY and CDR2 is FYNNEI.

The chain combines TRBV6-1 with TRBJ1-5; a weak D match, TRBD1 (6 bases). Trimming took 2 bases from V and 4 from J, leaving 12 bases between them. This CDR3 is built from 15 residues. Germline-derived CDR1 and CDR2 are MNHNS and SASEGT. The DNA of the CDR3 is TGTGCCAGCAGTGAACCTTTCAGGGGTAATCAGCCCCAGCATTTT. Its protein is CASSEPFRGNQPQHF.